This T cell receptor (beta chain) was identified in a study of shared clonotypes between healthy human individuals. Naive CD8 isolation took CD45RO-negative cells positively selected for CCR7 and excluded terminally differentiated effector memory CD45RA+ cells. Regarding this clone: Its antigen is unidentified.

The CDR3 is 14 residues long. Germline CDR1 reads SGHRS; CDR2 reads YFSETQ. The V end lost 5 bases, the J end lost 7 bases, and 19 bases lay between the germline ends. Broader study findings: Memory subsets had estimated richness that was generally smaller than that of naive subsets.

Data came from immunoSEQ multiplex PCR; TCRdb stores just in-frame clones and leaves some out. Altogether 600,000 or so clones are present, approximately 95% being singletons, with the ten largest covering over 0.1%. The V gene is TRBV5-1, the J gene TRBJ2-7, with unresolved D. The receptor was derived from a woman aged 25 to 39 in good health. Material: naive CD8+ T cells sorted from blood. The CDR3 nucleotides are TGCGCCAGCAGAAGCGACTCACTCCTAGTTGAGCAGTACTTC. It specifies CASRSDSLLVEQYF.